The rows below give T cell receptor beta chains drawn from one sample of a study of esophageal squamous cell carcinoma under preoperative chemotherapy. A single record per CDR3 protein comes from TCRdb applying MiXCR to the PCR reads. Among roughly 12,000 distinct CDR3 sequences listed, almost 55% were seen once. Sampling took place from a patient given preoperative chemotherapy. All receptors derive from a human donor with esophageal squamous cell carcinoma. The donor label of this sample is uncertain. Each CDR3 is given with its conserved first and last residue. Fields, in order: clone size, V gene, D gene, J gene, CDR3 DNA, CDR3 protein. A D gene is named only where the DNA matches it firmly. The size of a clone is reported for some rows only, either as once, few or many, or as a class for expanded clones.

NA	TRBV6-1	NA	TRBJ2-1	TGTGCCAGCACCCCCGGGGGCCCCCGAACTGCGCAGTACTTT	CASTPGGPRTAQYF
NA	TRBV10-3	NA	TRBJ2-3	TGTGCGGGGAAAGGGGGCGGGGACCAAGATACGCAGTATTTT	CAGKGGGDQDTQYF
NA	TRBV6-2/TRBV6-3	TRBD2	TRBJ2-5	TGTGCCAGCAGCCCCGGGGGAGCGGGAGGAGGTGAGCAGTACTTC	CASSPGGAGGGEQYF
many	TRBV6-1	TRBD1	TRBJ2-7	TGTGCCAGCTTCAATCCGGGACAGGCAATAAAGCAGTACTTC	CASFNPGQAIKQYF
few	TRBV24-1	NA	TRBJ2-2	TGTGCCACCAGTGACCCCCTAGAGACCGGGGAGCTGTTTTTT	CATSDPLETGELFF
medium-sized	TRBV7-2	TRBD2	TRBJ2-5	TGTGCCAGCAGGCGGGGGACTAGCGGCACGGAGACCCAGTACTTC	CASRRGTSGTETQYF
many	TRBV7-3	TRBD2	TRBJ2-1	TGTGCCAGCAGCTTAGGGCCGGGAGGGATCGATGAGCAGTTCTTC	CASSLGPGGIDEQFF
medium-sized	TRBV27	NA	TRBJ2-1	TGTGCCAGCAGCTTAAATACCCAGGCCTACAATGAGCAGTTCTTC	CASSLNTQAYNEQFF
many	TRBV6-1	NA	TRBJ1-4	TGTGCCAGCGGGGGGCGAACTAATGAAAAACTGTTTTTT	CASGGRTNEKLFF
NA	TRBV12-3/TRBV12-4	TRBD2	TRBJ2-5	TGTGCCAGCAGTTTAGTAGGACTAGCGGGAGATGGAGAGACCCAGTACTTC	CASSLVGLAGDGETQYF
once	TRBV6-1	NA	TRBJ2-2	TGTGCCAGCAGTGAAGGAGTGGGCACCGAGGAGCTGTATTTT	CASSEGVGTEELYF
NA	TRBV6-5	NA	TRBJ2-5	TGTGCCAGCAGTTACCGACGCACGGGGGCGCCCCAGTACTTC	CASSYRRTGAPQYF
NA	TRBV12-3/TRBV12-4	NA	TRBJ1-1	TGTGCCAGCATCCGAAGGACAGTCGGGGAGACTGAAGCTTTCTTT	CASIRRTVGETEAFF
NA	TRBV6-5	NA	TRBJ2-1	TGTGCCAGCAGTTACTCCGTGGCCTACAATGAGCAGTTCTTC	CASSYSVAYNEQFF
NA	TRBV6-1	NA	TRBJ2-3	TGTGCCAGCAGTGAGAGGGCAGGGGGGGGTTCTGACACAGATACGCAGTATTTT	CASSERAGGGSDTDTQYF
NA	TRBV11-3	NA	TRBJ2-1	TGTGCCAGCAGCCCCGCGGACCGGTCCTACAAGGAGCTGTTTTTC	CASSPADRSYKELFF
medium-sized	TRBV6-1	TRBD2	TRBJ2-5	TGTGCCAGCAGTGATGCTAGCGGGACCCAAGAGACCCAGTACTTC	CASSDASGTQETQYF
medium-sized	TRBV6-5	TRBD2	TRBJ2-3	TGTGCCAGCAGTTACTCGAGTGCTAGCGGGATCGCAGATACGCAGTATTTT	CASSYSSASGIADTQYF
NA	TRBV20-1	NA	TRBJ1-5	TGCAGTGCTAGTGTCTCCGTTTTTGGGGCCCAGCATTTT	CSASVSVFGAQHF
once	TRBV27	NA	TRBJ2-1	TGTGCCAGCAGTTCGGCAGGCTTGATTAGGGGGGGTGAGCAGTTCTTC	CASSSAGLIRGGEQFF
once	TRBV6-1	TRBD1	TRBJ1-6	TGTGCCAGCAGGGGACAGGGATCCCCCAACACCAACTACAATGAGCAGTTCTTT	CASRGQGSPNTNYNEQFF
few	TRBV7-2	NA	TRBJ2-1	TGTGCCAGCAGCTTACGCCGGGTTACAGGGCTATCCTACAATGAGCAGTTCTTC	CASSLRRVTGLSYNEQFF
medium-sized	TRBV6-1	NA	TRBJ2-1	TGTGCCAGCAGCAGGTCGGGGGCCGGCTCCTACAATGAGCAGTTCTTC	CASSRSGAGSYNEQFF
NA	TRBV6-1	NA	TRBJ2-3	TGTGCCAGCAGGGAGTTTTGGGGCAGCTACACAGATACGCAGTATTTT	CASREFWGSYTDTQYF
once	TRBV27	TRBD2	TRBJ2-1	TGTGCCAGCAGCCCCGCACTAGCGGGGGCTGAGCAGTTCTTC	CASSPALAGAEQFF
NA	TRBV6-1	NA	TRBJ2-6	TGTGCCAGCAGTGAAGCCTCTGGCGCCAACGGCCTGACTTTC	CASSEASGANGLTF
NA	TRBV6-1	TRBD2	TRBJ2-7	TGTGCCAGCAGTAGTAGCGGGAGGTCCTACGAGCAGTACTTC	CASSSSGRSYEQYF
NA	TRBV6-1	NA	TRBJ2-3	TGTGCCAGCAGCGAATTTTGGGGGAGCTCCACAGATACGCAGTACTTT	CASSEFWGSSTDTQYF
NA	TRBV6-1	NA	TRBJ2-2	TGTGCCAGCAGCCACGGGCAGGTGAACACCGGGACGCAGTTTTTT	CASSHGQVNTGTQFF
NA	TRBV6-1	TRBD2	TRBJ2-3	TGTGCCAGCAGGGCGGGAGGGGGGGGTGGGGAAGAGACGCAGTATTTT	CASRAGGGGGEETQYF
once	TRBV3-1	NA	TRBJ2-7	TGTGCCAGCAGCCAAGGCGGGAACAAGAGGGAGCAGTACTTC	CASSQGGNKREQYF
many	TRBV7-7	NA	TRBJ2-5	TGTGCTAGCAGCTTAGATCGGGGAGGAGGAGAGACCCAGTACTTC	CASSLDRGGGETQYF
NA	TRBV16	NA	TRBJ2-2	TGTGCCATGGGCTTGCAGAATGTGAGGACCGGGGCGCTGTATTTT	CAMGLQNVRTGALYF
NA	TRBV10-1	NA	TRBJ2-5	TGCGCCAGGGGGGAGGGGGGACAGCGGGCAGAGACCCAGTACTTT	CARGEGGQRAETQYF
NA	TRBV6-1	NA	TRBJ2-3	TGTGCCAGCACCCCCGGGGTGCCCCGAACTAAGCAGTATTTT	CASTPGVPRTKQYF
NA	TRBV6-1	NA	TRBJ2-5	TGTGCCAGCAGGGCGGGCGGAGGCACAGATACGCAGTATTTC	CASRAGGGTDTQYF
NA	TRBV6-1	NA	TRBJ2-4	TGTGTCAGCAGTGTATTGGGGGGAAGCGACAAAAACACGCAGTACTTC	CVSSVLGGSDKNTQYF
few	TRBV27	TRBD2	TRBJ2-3	TGTGCCAGCAGTCTAGCGGGAGGGAGTACGCAGTATTTT	CASSLAGGSTQYF
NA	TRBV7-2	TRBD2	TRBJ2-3	TGTGCCAGCAGTTCCACTGGGACTAGCGGAGTCACAGATACGCAGTATTTT	CASSSTGTSGVTDTQYF
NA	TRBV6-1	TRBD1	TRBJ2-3	TGTGCCAGCAGGAGACAGGGGGCGAAAGCGGACAGCACAGATACGCAGTATTTT	CASRRQGAKADSTDTQYF
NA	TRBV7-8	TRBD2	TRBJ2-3	TGTGCCAGCAGCTTAGGGGGAGCGGGAGCCACAGATACGCAGTATTTT	CASSLGGAGATDTQYF
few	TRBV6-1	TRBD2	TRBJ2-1	TGTGCCAGCAGGACCGGGGCGGGGGGGACCTACGAGCAGTTCTTC	CASRTGAGGTYEQFF
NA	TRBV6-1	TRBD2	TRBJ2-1	TGTGCCAGTAGTATTAAGACTAGCGGGAGCCGGGAGCAGTTCTTC	CASSIKTSGSREQFF
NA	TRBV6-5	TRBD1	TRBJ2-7	TGTGCCAGCAGTTACCCGGGACAGGGTCGGTACGAGCAGTACTTC	CASSYPGQGRYEQYF
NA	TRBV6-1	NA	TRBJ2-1	TGTGCCAGCAGTCCCCGGAGGGTTGGTGAGCAGTTCTTC	CASSPRRVGEQFF
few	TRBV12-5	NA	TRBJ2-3	TGTGCTAGTGGTTTGGTTACAAATACGCAGTATTTT	CASGLVTNTQYF
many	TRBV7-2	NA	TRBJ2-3	TGTGCCAGCAGCTTTGCTGTCACGCAGTATTTT	CASSFAVTQYF
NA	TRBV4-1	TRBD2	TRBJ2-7	TGCGCCAGCAGCGCTAGCGGGAGTAACTCCTACGAGCAGTACTTC	CASSASGSNSYEQYF
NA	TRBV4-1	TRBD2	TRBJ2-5	TGCGCCAGCAGAAACCGTGCGGGAGAAGAGACCCAGTACTTC	CASRNRAGEETQYF
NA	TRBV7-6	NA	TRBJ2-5	TGTGCCAGCAGCTTCCGGACTCGCCAGCTTAGGGAGACCCAGTACTTC	CASSFRTRQLRETQYF
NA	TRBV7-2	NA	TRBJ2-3	TGTGCCAGCGGGGGACTGGGGGGGCGTGACAAAGATACCCAGTATTTC	CASGGLGGRDKDTQYF
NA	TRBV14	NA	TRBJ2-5	TGTGCCAGCAGCCAAGCCACCCGGGAGCGGTTGGAGACCCAGTACTTC	CASSQATRERLETQYF
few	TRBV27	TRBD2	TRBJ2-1	TGTGCCAGCAGCCGGACTAGCGGGCCCCCTGGGTTCTTC	CASSRTSGPPGFF
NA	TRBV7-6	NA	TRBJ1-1	TGTGCCAGCAGCTTAACTCGCTCGACAGGAGCAGGCACTGAAGCTTTCTTT	CASSLTRSTGAGTEAFF
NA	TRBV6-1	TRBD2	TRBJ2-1	TGTGCCAGCAGCCAAGCGGGGAGCTCCTACAATGAGCAGTTCTTC	CASSQAGSSYNEQFF
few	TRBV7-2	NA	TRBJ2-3	TGTGCCAGCAGCGCCCCTAGTCTTTCGCAGTATTTT	CASSAPSLSQYF
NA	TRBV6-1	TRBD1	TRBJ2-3	TGTGCCAGCAGCCACGGGGATGTGAGCACAGGGGCGCTGTATTTT	CASSHGDVSTGALYF
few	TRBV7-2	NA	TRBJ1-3	TGTGCCAGCAGCTCCACATTGGGTTTGGGGGGCGGCACCATATATTTT	CASSSTLGLGGGTIYF